This TCR beta chain derives from a study of T cells after yellow fever vaccination. Germline CDR1 and CDR2: LGHNA and YNFKEQ. CDR3 length: 12 amino acids. J lost 5 bases, V lost 3 bases, and 0 bases had no gene match. This clonotype was seen many times. TCRdb analysed the 5' RACE reads with MiXCR anew, one entry per CDR3 protein. The table has tens of thousands of distinct CDR3 sequences, more than 5.5% seen once. V usage is TRBV4-2 and J usage is TRBJ2-5, with TRBD2 matching over 7 bases. The sample in question was CD8+ T cells sorted from PBMCs, obtained roughly 5 days after the first yellow fever vaccination. The receptor comes from a man aged 18 to 30 who received the YFV17D yellow fever vaccine. The CDR3 DNA reads TGTGCCAGCAGCCAGGGGGGGGAGACCCAGTACTTC. It codes for CASSQGGETQYF.